What follows are 17 T cell receptor beta chains derived from one specimen sequenced in a study of blood T cells in healthy people across ages. A second PCR of 7 to 11 cycles used a sample-barcoded 5' primer and a J-beta primer mix. TCRdb fed the 5' RACE reads into MiXCR, producing one record per CDR3 protein. The sample records roughly 1.5 million distinct CDR3 sequences, approximately 43% being singletons. The specimen sequenced was blood. Receptors were obtained from a woman aged 18-29 years in good health.

A word on this clonotype: A read error may be the cause here, since a much bigger clone is one base away. CDR3 in DNA: TGCGCCAGCAGCCAAGGCAGGAGCTCTGGGGCCAACGTCCTGACTTTC. Translated: CASSQGRSSGANVLTF. The chain has TRBV4-1 and TRBJ2-6; no firm D call. The germline gives CDR1 MGHRA, CDR2 YSYEKL. Trimming took off 1 base at V and 0 bases at J, with 7 bases between the two ends. The CDR3 loop spans 16 amino acids.

The chain couples TRBV10-3 to TRBJ2-1; 7 bases are shared with TRBD1. CDR1 ENHRY and CDR2 SYGVKD come from the germline V gene. The CDR3 length is 15 residues. The ends lost 0 bases at V and 9 bases at J; junction bases unmatched: 8. Written as DNA, the CDR3 is TGTGCCATCAGTGAGTCCACAGGGGTTGGGACTGAGCAGTTCTTC. It is translated as CAISESTGVGTEQFF.

This clonotype was observed at least ten times. The chain uses TRBV6-4 and TRBJ2-3; TRBD2 matches at 7 bases. CDR1 is MRHNA, CDR2 SNTAGT, per germline. Unmatched junction bases numbered 4, after V lost 3 bases and J lost 4 bases. The CDR3 length is 14 residues. Written as DNA, the CDR3 is TGTGCCAGCAGTGATGGGGAGGGCGCAGATACGCAGTATTTT. This translates into CASSDGEGADTQYF.

This clonotype was observed many times. The rearrangement uses TRBV7-8 and TRBJ1-5, with 9 bases identical to TRBD1. V gave up 5 bases and J gave up 5 bases; unmatched junction bases: 10. This CDR3 has 16 residues. The germline V gene encodes CDR1 SGHVS and CDR2 FQNEAQ. For the CDR3, the DNA is TGTGCCAGCAGCCCTACGGACAGGGGAGGCGATCAGCCCCAGCATTTT. Translating gives CASSPTDRGGDQPQHF.

In its sample, this clonotype was seen a few times. The chain links TRBV3-1 to TRBJ2-7, with TRBD1 matching 7 bases. The germline CDR1 and CDR2 sequences are LGHDT and YNNKEL (reference sequence). CDR3 length: 15 amino acids. Germline trimming cut 0 bases from V and 3 bases from J; bases unmatched to any gene: 5. The DNA for the CDR3 is TGTGCCAGCAGCCAAGATGAGGGGACAGTCTACGAGCAGTACTTC. It codes for CASSQDEGTVYEQYF.

A remark on this clonotype: This may come from a read error, since a much larger clone is one base off. The chain recombines TRBV6-6 with TRBJ2-3; TRBD2 matches at 7 bases. V lost 2 bases to trimming and J lost 8 bases; unmatched junction nucleotides: 7. Germline assignment: CDR1 MNHNY and CDR2 SVGAGI (reference sequence). The length of the CDR3 is 14 residues. In nucleotides, the CDR3 is TGTGCCAGCAGTTACGCAAGCGGGGATGGTACGCAGTATTTT. Its protein is CASSYASGDGTQYF.

The sample holds a few counts of this clonotype. The chain links TRBV4-3 to TRBJ2-3; TRBD2 matches at 11 bases. The CDR3 consists of 18 residues. The germline V gene encodes CDR1 LGHNA and CDR2 YSLEER. The J segment lost 1 base and the V segment lost 0 bases, leaving 6 bases of the junction unmatched. The CDR3 is CASSQDLGLAGRTDTQYF. DNA of the CDR3: TGCGCCAGCAGCCAAGATCTAGGACTAGCGGGTCGCACAGATACGCAGTATTTT.

This clonotype showed up just a few times. This rearrangement joins TRBV7-2 to TRBJ1-1; D uncertain. The germline V and J ends were trimmed by 1 base and 3 bases, with 12 bases remaining between them. The CDR3 is 15 amino acids. Germline values: CDR1 SGHTA, CDR2 FQGNSA. CDR3: CASSLVFTGYTEAFF. CDR3 coding DNA: TGTGCCAGCAGCTTAGTCTTTACGGGATACACTGAAGCTTTCTTT. The full variable domain, with the rest looked up from reference TRBV7-2 and TRBJ1-1, is GAGVSQSPSNKVTEKGKDVELRCDPISGHTALYWYRQSLGQGLEFLIYFQGNSAPDKSGLPSDRFSAERTGGSVSTLTIQRTQQEDSAVYLCASSLVFTGYTEAFFGQGTRLTVV.

The chain couples TRBV20-1 to TRBJ1-1; D is uncertain. V was shortened by 4 bases and J by 5 bases, with 11 bases between the two germline ends. The CDR3 length is 12 residues. CDR1 is DFQATT, CDR2 SNEGSKA, per germline (reference sequence). CDR3 sequence (DNA): TGCAGTGCTAACGGAATGGGGACTGAAGCTTTCTTT. Its translation is CSANGMGTEAFF.

The V call is TRBV24-1, the J call TRBJ2-2; no firm D call. CDR1 is KGHDR and CDR2 is SFDVKD in the germline V gene. Between the trimmed V and J ends, which lost 5 bases and 7 bases, there was a span of 10 bases. The CDR3 sequence is 13 residues long. The CDR3 coding sequence is TGTGCCACCAGTGGCCTAGTTCACGGGGAGCTGTTTTTT. Amino acids: CATSGLVHGELFF.

The rearrangement uses TRBV9 and TRBJ2-7; D is possibly TRBD2 (5 bases). CDR1 and CDR2 from the germline V gene are SGDLS and YYNGEE. V was shortened by 7 bases and J by 0 bases, with 11 bases between the two germline ends. The CDR3 contains 13 residues. The CDR3 region has the DNA TGTGCCAGCGGAGCGGCGGACTCCTACGAGCAGTACTTC. Amino acid sequence: CASGAADSYEQYF. The full variable domain, in which reference TRBV9 and TRBJ2-7 provide the parts outside the CDR3, is DSGVTQTPKHLITATGQRVTLRCSPRSGDLSVYWYQQSLDQGLQFLIQYYNGEERAKGNILERFSAQQFPDLHSELNLSSLELGDSALYFCASGAADSYEQYFGPGTRLTVT.

The chain carries TRBV7-2 and TRBJ2-7, with unresolved D. V was cut by 0 bases and J by 3 bases, with 9 bases left in between. Germline values: CDR1 SGHTA, CDR2 FQGNSA. This CDR3 region has 14 residues. CDR3 bases: TGTGCCAGCAGCTTAGCGCCCCTGAACTACGAGCAGTACTTC. This translates into CASSLAPLNYEQYF.

This clonotype has more than one count but fewer than ten. V usage is TRBV20-1 and J usage is TRBJ1-1; D unresolved. There are 15 residues in the CDR3. V was clipped by 5 bases and J by 0 bases, with 16 bases between them. Germline CDR1 DFQATT, CDR2 SNEGSKA (reference sequence). In DNA form, the CDR3 reads TGCAGTGCTGTGGACCCCCCGGCGATGAACACTGAAGCTTTCTTT. Its protein product is CSAVDPPAMNTEAFF.

Regarding this clonotype: A much larger clone differs from this one at a single base, so this may be a read error. The chain recombines TRBV10-3 with TRBJ2-3, with TRBD2 as a possible D gene (6 bases). The V end was cut by 8 bases, the J end by 4 bases, with 22 bases between. Germline V gene sequence: CDR1 ENHRY, CDR2 SYGVKD. The CDR3 covers 16 residues. The CDR3 here is CAIQERAETSADTQYF. As DNA, the CDR3 is TGTGCCATCCAAGAGCGGGCAGAGACTTCTGCAGATACGCAGTATTTT.

V is TRBV11-2 and J is TRBJ2-7, with 10 bases matching TRBD2. There are 18 residues in the CDR3. Germline CDR1 SGHAT, CDR2 FQNNGV. The V segment lost 4 bases and the J segment 5 bases; nucleotides outside the gene matches: 17. The CDR3 DNA reads TGTGCCAGCAGCTCCCGAACCGGGACTAGCGCTGCCGCTGACGAGCAGTACTTC. Translated: CASSSRTGTSAAADEQYF.

This chain connects TRBV20-1 to TRBJ2-5; 7 nucleotides match TRBD2. Per germline, CDR1 DFQATT and CDR2 SNEGSKA (reference sequence). V lost 2 bases to trimming and J lost 0 bases; unmatched junction nucleotides: 6. The CDR3 totals 15 residues. This chain's CDR3 is CSARTASGNQETQYF. As DNA, the CDR3 is TGCAGTGCTAGAACCGCTAGCGGCAACCAAGAGACCCAGTACTTC.

This clonotype was seen ten or more times. The rearrangement uses TRBV18 and TRBJ2-1; D may correspond to TRBD1 or TRBD2 (6 bases each). From germline, CDR1 is KGHSH and CDR2 LQKENI. This CDR3 is 12 amino acids long. Deletions cut 3 bases from V and 9 bases from J, with 9 bases between. The CDR3 reads CASSPGGSEQFF. CDR3 nucleotides: TGTGCCAGCTCACCCGGGGGCTCTGAGCAGTTCTTC.